This T cell receptor (beta chain) was recorded in a study of blood T cell repertoires in COVID-19. Study-wide context: There were acute and convalescent COVID-19 samples, and they came from the United States, Italy and Spain.

Method: immunoSEQ multiplex PCR; TCRdb's copy keeps in-frame clones and lacks some. The repertoire holds around 70,000 clones, about four fifths seen once, with about 20% in the top ten. The length of the CDR3 is 16 residues. Trimming left V 4 bases short and J 2 bases short, with 16 bases between. Germline V gene data show CDR1 as SGDLS and CDR2 as YYNGEE. This rearrangement joins TRBV9 to TRBJ1-3; perhaps TRBD1 as D (6 bases). Material: peripheral blood. This sequence originates from a woman between 65 and 79 years old with acute or convalescent COVID-19. The CDR3 sequence: CASSPLLQGAGNTIYF. For the CDR3, the DNA is TGTGCCAGCAGCCCCCTTTTACAGGGAGCTGGAAACACCATATATTTT.